A selection of T cell receptor beta chains follows, all from one sample in a study of OX40 agonist ivuxolimab in advanced cancers. TCRdb's copy holds only in-frame clones and misses some; the assay was immunoSEQ multiplex PCR. The sample lists 25,000 to 30,000 clones, approximately 80% seen once, with 25% to 30% in the top ten. The sequencing here drew on CD4+ or CD8+ T cells sorted from blood, taken in a trial of the OX40 agonist ivuxolimab. These receptors were collected from an adult with an advanced solid tumor such as melanoma, head and neck, liver or kidney cancer. Each CDR3 is given with its conserved first and last residue. A D gene is named only where the DNA matches it firmly. The listing skips clone size in some rows; elsewhere it reads once, few, many or a size class.

j_gene,v_gene,abundance,d_gene,CDR3nt,CDR3aa
TRBJ1-1,TRBV9,few,TRBD1,TGTGCCAGCAGCGATGGGACAGGGCACACTGAAGCTTTCTTT,CASSDGTGHTEAFF
TRBJ2-7,TRBV7-3,.,.,TGTGCCAGCAGCTTAAGTGGTTCAGGAACCTACGAGCAGTACTTC,CASSLSGSGTYEQYF
TRBJ1-2,TRBV4-1,.,.,TGCGCCAGCAGCCAAGTTGGAGACCTAGTTTCGCGTAACTATGGCTACACCTTC,CASSQVGDLVSRNYGYTF
TRBJ2-1,TRBV5-1,once,.,TGCGCCAGCAGCCTGGACAGTGCCCAGTATGATGAGCAGTTCTTC,CASSLDSAQYDEQFF
TRBJ2-1,TRBV28,.,.,TGTGCCAGCAGCTTGGGGTACAATGAGCAGTTCTTC,CASSLGYNEQFF
TRBJ2-7,TRBV9,.,TRBD1,TGTGCCAGCAGCCCGGGACAGGGGGCGTACGAGCAGTACTTC,CASSPGQGAYEQYF
TRBJ1-5,TRBV6-1,.,.,TGTGCCAGCAGCAAGCACAGGGAATGGCCCCAGCATTTT,CASSKHREWPQHF
TRBJ1-2,TRBV28,.,.,TGTGCCAGCAGTTATATCGGGACTATCTACACCTTC,CASSYIGTIYTF
TRBJ2-1,TRBV27,.,.,TGTGCCAGCAGTTCGACTAGTTATGAGCAGTTCTTC,CASSSTSYEQFF
TRBJ2-1,TRBV19,many,TRBD2,TGTGCCAGTAGTATAGTGCCTAGCGGAGTCAATGAGCAGTTCTTC,CASSIVPSGVNEQFF
TRBJ2-7,TRBV6-1,.,.,TGTGCCAGCAGTGATGGGCCCCAGGTTGGCGAGCAGTACTTC,CASSDGPQVGEQYF
TRBJ2-3,TRBV28,.,.,TGTGCCAGCAGTCCTCTAACAGGATTGAGGGCAGATACGCAGTATTTT,CASSPLTGLRADTQYF
TRBJ1-2,TRBV4-1,.,.,TGCGCCAGCAGCCAAGAAGGACTTGGCTATGGCTACACCTTC,CASSQEGLGYGYTF
TRBJ2-7,TRBV6-5,once,TRBD1,TGTGCCAGCAGTTTCCAGCCGGGACAGCCTTACTACGAGCAGTACTTC,CASSFQPGQPYYEQYF
TRBJ1-3,TRBV28,.,.,TGTGCCAGCAGTTTATCCTGGGGCTCTGGAAACACCATATATTTT,CASSLSWGSGNTIYF
TRBJ1-1,TRBV5-1,.,.,TGCGCCAGCAGCTTGGAAGGGGTGAACACTGAAGCTTTCTTT,CASSLEGVNTEAFF
TRBJ2-1,TRBV9,.,TRBD2,TGTGCCAGCAGCGGGGCGGGAGTGAGGAACAATGAGCAGTTCTTC,CASSGAGVRNNEQFF
TRBJ1-2,TRBV10-3,.,TRBD1,TGTGCCATCAGTGAGCCTGGACAGGGCTATGGCTACACCTTC,CAISEPGQGYGYTF
TRBJ2-7,TRBV4-1,few,.,TGCGCCAGCAGCCAAGCCCTATGGGGTCCTACTATCTACGAGCAGTACTTC,CASSQALWGPTIYEQYF
TRBJ1-1,TRBV30,.,.,TGTGCCTGGAGTGTAGGGGACACTGAAGCTTTCTTT,CAWSVGDTEAFF
TRBJ2-1,TRBV19,.,.,TGTGCCAGTAGTATTAGCCTTAGCTCCTACAATGAGCAGTTCTTC,CASSISLSSYNEQFF
TRBJ2-3,TRBV28,.,TRBD2,TGTGCCAGCAGCACCAATCTAGCGGGAGGGCCTTCCTCCTTGGATACGCAGTATTTT,CASSTNLAGGPSSLDTQYF
TRBJ2-7,TRBV5-1,.,.,TGCGCCAGCAGCGGAGGCTACGAGCAGTACTTC,CASSGGYEQYF
TRBJ2-5,TRBV9,few,TRBD2,TGTGCCAGCAGCCCCTCGGGGCGGGGGGGCCAAGAGACCCAGTACTTC,CASSPSGRGGQETQYF
TRBJ2-7,TRBV27,.,TRBD1,TGTGCCAGCAGTTTATACCGTGGACAGGTCGAGCAGTACTTC,CASSLYRGQVEQYF
TRBJ1-1,TRBV2,.,.,TGTGCCAGCAGAGCTAACACTGAAGCTTTCTTT,CASRANTEAFF
TRBJ2-5,TRBV14,few,.,TGTGCCAGCAGCTACCGCGGAGCCCAGTACTTC,CASSYRGAQYF
TRBJ2-1,TRBV4-1,.,TRBD1,TGCGCCAGCAGCCAAACAGGGGTATCCTACAATGAGCAGTTCTTC,CASSQTGVSYNEQFF
TRBJ1-1,TRBV30,.,.,TGTGCCTGTACCCCGGGACCGGAGAACACTGAAGCTTTCTTT,CACTPGPENTEAFF
TRBJ2-5,TRBV11-2,.,.,TGTGCCAGCAGCTTAGGCAGCCGGGTCGAGACCCAGTACTTC,CASSLGSRVETQYF
TRBJ2-3,TRBV14,.,.,TGTGCCAGCAGCCTGCGTCCAGATACGCAGTATTTT,CASSLRPDTQYF
TRBJ1-5,TRBV30,medium-sized,.,TGTGCCTGGAGTGTAGCGTTCAATCAGCCCCAGCATTTT,CAWSVAFNQPQHF
TRBJ2-3,TRBV5-1,.,.,TGCGCCAGCAGCCCGGAGGGTCCCACAGATACGCAGTATTTT,CASSPEGPTDTQYF
TRBJ2-1,TRBV7-9,.,.,TGTGCCAGCAGCTCTACCGGAGAATCCTACAATGAGCAGTTCTTC,CASSSTGESYNEQFF